Listed below are T cell receptor beta chains from one sample, sequenced in a study of T cells in localized non-small cell lung cancer. Only in-frame clones appear in the TCRdb table, and some are missing; sequencing was by immunoSEQ multiplex PCR. The table records approximately 33,000 clones, around 90% of them present only once. Sequences were derived from peripheral blood, sampled before any cancer treatment. These receptors came from an older female donor with stage I lung adenocarcinoma. Both conserved end residues are part of each CDR3. The order of the fields is V gene, D gene, J gene, CDR3 length, clone size, CDR3 DNA, CDR3 protein. A D gene is named only where the DNA matches it firmly. Clone sizes are given selectively: once, few, many, or a class where the clone is expanded.

v_call: TRBV7-7
d_call: TRBD1
j_call: TRBJ1-5
cdr3_length: 15
clone_size: .
cdr3_nt: TGTGCCAGCAGGACAGGGTTAGATAGCAATCAGCCCCAGCATTTT
cdr3_aa: CASRTGLDSNQPQHF

v_call: TRBV28
d_call: .
j_call: TRBJ1-1
cdr3_length: 17
clone_size: .
cdr3_nt: TGTGCCAGCAGCCTACTCAGGGGCGCTTCCATGAACACTGAAGCTTTCTTT
cdr3_aa: CASSLLRGASMNTEAFF

v_call: TRBV7-2
d_call: TRBD2
j_call: TRBJ2-1
cdr3_length: 17
clone_size: .
cdr3_nt: TGTGCCAGCAGCGGGACTAGCGGGGGTTACTCCTACAATGAGCAGTTCTTC
cdr3_aa: CASSGTSGGYSYNEQFF

v_call: TRBV15
d_call: TRBD1
j_call: TRBJ1-6
cdr3_length: 14
clone_size: .
cdr3_nt: TGTGCCACCAGCTTACAGGGGAGCGATTCACCCCTCCACTTT
cdr3_aa: CATSLQGSDSPLHF

v_call: TRBV2
d_call: TRBD1
j_call: TRBJ2-1
cdr3_length: 14
clone_size: .
cdr3_nt: TGTGCCAGTTTACCGGGACAGTACGACAATGAGCAGTTCTTC
cdr3_aa: CASLPGQYDNEQFF

v_call: TRBV6-1
d_call: .
j_call: TRBJ2-7
cdr3_length: 13
clone_size: .
cdr3_nt: TGTGCCAGCTGTCCCTCAGCCCACTACGAGCAGTACTTC
cdr3_aa: CASCPSAHYEQYF

v_call: TRBV11-3
d_call: .
j_call: TRBJ2-3
cdr3_length: 12
clone_size: .
cdr3_nt: TGTGCCAGCAGCTTCGGTTTCTCTACGCAGTATTTT
cdr3_aa: CASSFGFSTQYF

v_call: TRBV4-2
d_call: .
j_call: TRBJ2-5
cdr3_length: 15
clone_size: .
cdr3_nt: TGTGCCAGCAGCTTACGACCGGGCTTTGGAGAGACCCAGTACTTC
cdr3_aa: CASSLRPGFGETQYF

v_call: TRBV16
d_call: .
j_call: TRBJ1-1
cdr3_length: 15
clone_size: .
cdr3_nt: TGTGCCAGCAGCCAACTGGAACAGGGTGCCTTAGAAGCTTTCTTT
cdr3_aa: CASSQLEQGALEAFF

v_call: TRBV2
d_call: .
j_call: TRBJ1-4
cdr3_length: 11
clone_size: .
cdr3_nt: TGTGCCAGCAGTGCAGGGGAAAAACTGTTTTTT
cdr3_aa: CASSAGEKLFF

v_call: TRBV7-6
d_call: .
j_call: TRBJ1-4
cdr3_length: 14
clone_size: .
cdr3_nt: TGTGCCAGCAGTCCCAGGGGTTCTGGTGAAAAACTGTTTTTT
cdr3_aa: CASSPRGSGEKLFF

v_call: TRBV9
d_call: .
j_call: TRBJ1-5
cdr3_length: 13
clone_size: .
cdr3_nt: TGTGCCAGCAGCGTAGGGAGCGATCAGCCCCAGCATTTT
cdr3_aa: CASSVGSDQPQHF

v_call: TRBV19
d_call: TRBD1
j_call: TRBJ1-4
cdr3_length: 16
clone_size: .
cdr3_nt: TGTGCCAGTAGTATGAACCCGGGACAGGGGACTGAAAAACTGTTTTTT
cdr3_aa: CASSMNPGQGTEKLFF

v_call: TRBV28
d_call: .
j_call: TRBJ1-2
cdr3_length: 16
clone_size: .
cdr3_nt: TGTGCCAGCAGTTCCAGCTGGGATCTTGTCGGGTATGGCTACACCTTC
cdr3_aa: CASSSSWDLVGYGYTF

v_call: TRBV7-2
d_call: .
j_call: TRBJ2-1
cdr3_length: 14
clone_size: .
cdr3_nt: TGTGCCAGCAGCTCGCCCGGGACCTACAATGAGCAGTTCTTC
cdr3_aa: CASSSPGTYNEQFF

v_call: TRBV4-1
d_call: .
j_call: TRBJ1-5
cdr3_length: 16
clone_size: .
cdr3_nt: TGCGCCAGCAGCCAAGACGGGGGGCTTGGCAATCAGCCCCAGCATTTT
cdr3_aa: CASSQDGGLGNQPQHF

v_call: TRBV10-3
d_call: .
j_call: TRBJ1-5
cdr3_length: 14
clone_size: .
cdr3_nt: TGTGCCATCAGTGGACAGAATAGCAATCAGCCCCAGCATTTT
cdr3_aa: CAISGQNSNQPQHF

v_call: TRBV5-3
d_call: TRBD1
j_call: TRBJ1-6
cdr3_length: 17
clone_size: .
cdr3_nt: TGTGCCAGAAGCTCTCCGCACGACAGGGCCAATAATTCACCCCTCCACTTT
cdr3_aa: CARSSPHDRANNSPLHF

v_call: TRBV19
d_call: TRBD1
j_call: TRBJ2-7
cdr3_length: 16
clone_size: .
cdr3_nt: TGTGCCAGTAGTGCCGCCCGACAGGGGGCATCCTACGAGCAGTACTTC
cdr3_aa: CASSAARQGASYEQYF

v_call: TRBV7-6
d_call: TRBD1
j_call: TRBJ2-6
cdr3_length: 15
clone_size: .
cdr3_nt: TGTGCCAGCAGCCCAGGGGGCGCTGGGGCCAACGTCCTGACTTTC
cdr3_aa: CASSPGGAGANVLTF

v_call: TRBV15
d_call: .
j_call: TRBJ2-5
cdr3_length: 15
clone_size: .
cdr3_nt: TGTGCCACCAGCAGGATTGCAGGGAGCCAAGAGACCCAGTACTTC
cdr3_aa: CATSRIAGSQETQYF

v_call: TRBV5-4
d_call: .
j_call: TRBJ2-5
cdr3_length: 14
clone_size: .
cdr3_nt: TGTGCCAGCAGCCCGGGGGTACTAAAAGAGACCCAGTACTTC
cdr3_aa: CASSPGVLKETQYF

v_call: TRBV28
d_call: .
j_call: TRBJ1-3
cdr3_length: 15
clone_size: .
cdr3_nt: TGTGCCAGCAGCCGGACAGAAACCTCTGGAAACACCATATATTTT
cdr3_aa: CASSRTETSGNTIYF

v_call: TRBV28
d_call: TRBD1
j_call: TRBJ1-1
cdr3_length: 19
clone_size: .
cdr3_nt: TGTGCCAGCAGACCAATATTTACCGGGACAGGGAGCATGAACACTGAAGCTTTCTTT
cdr3_aa: CASRPIFTGTGSMNTEAFF

v_call: TRBV9
d_call: .
j_call: TRBJ1-3
cdr3_length: 15
clone_size: .
cdr3_nt: TGTGCCAGCAGCCGGGGGGGCACTCCTGGAAACACCATATATTTT
cdr3_aa: CASSRGGTPGNTIYF

v_call: TRBV2
d_call: TRBD1
j_call: TRBJ1-6
cdr3_length: 15
clone_size: .
cdr3_nt: TGTGCCAGCAGTGAGGGACAGGGATTTAATTCACCCCTCCACTTT
cdr3_aa: CASSEGQGFNSPLHF

v_call: TRBV28
d_call: .
j_call: TRBJ1-5
cdr3_length: 15
clone_size: .
cdr3_nt: TGTGCCAGCAGCGCTGCATTGGGGAGCAATCAGCCCCAGCATTTT
cdr3_aa: CASSAALGSNQPQHF

v_call: TRBV19
d_call: TRBD1
j_call: TRBJ2-4
cdr3_length: 17
clone_size: once
cdr3_nt: TGTGCCAGTAGCCCCCGTGGACAGGGAATGGCCAAAAACATTCAGTACTTC
cdr3_aa: CASSPRGQGMAKNIQYF

v_call: TRBV23-1
d_call: TRBD1
j_call: TRBJ2-4
cdr3_length: 15
clone_size: .
cdr3_nt: TGCGCCAGCAGTCTCACGGACAGGGGCAAAAACATTCAGTACTTC
cdr3_aa: CASSLTDRGKNIQYF

v_call: TRBV27
d_call: .
j_call: TRBJ1-3
cdr3_length: 16
clone_size: .
cdr3_nt: TGTGCCAGCGCAACAGGGTCATCGGGATCTGGAAACACCATATATTTT
cdr3_aa: CASATGSSGSGNTIYF

v_call: TRBV5-6
d_call: .
j_call: TRBJ1-5
cdr3_length: 16
clone_size: once
cdr3_nt: TGTGCCAGCAGCTTAGGTCTCGCGTATAGCAATCAGCCCCAGCATTTT
cdr3_aa: CASSLGLAYSNQPQHF

v_call: TRBV11-1
d_call: .
j_call: TRBJ2-5
cdr3_length: 12
clone_size: .
cdr3_nt: TGTGCCAGCACCAACCCCCCGGGGACCCAGTACTTC
cdr3_aa: CASTNPPGTQYF

v_call: TRBV4-1
d_call: TRBD1
j_call: TRBJ2-1
cdr3_length: 17
clone_size: few
cdr3_nt: TGCGCCAGCAGCCAAGGGACAGGGAGAAGGGGCTACAATGAGCAGTTCTTC
cdr3_aa: CASSQGTGRRGYNEQFF

v_call: TRBV6-6
d_call: .
j_call: TRBJ1-3
cdr3_length: 16
clone_size: .
cdr3_nt: TGTGCCAGCAGTTATGAGGTCGATAGCTCTGGAAACACCATATATTTT
cdr3_aa: CASSYEVDSSGNTIYF

v_call: TRBV7-9
d_call: TRBD1
j_call: TRBJ1-6
cdr3_length: 15
clone_size: .
cdr3_nt: TGTGCCAGCAGCCTAAGGGGGCTGGATAATTCACCCCTCCACTTT
cdr3_aa: CASSLRGLDNSPLHF

v_call: TRBV10-3
d_call: TRBD1
j_call: TRBJ2-6
cdr3_length: 18
clone_size: .
cdr3_nt: TGTGCCATCAGTGGAATGGGACAGGGAACGGCTGGGGCCAACGTCCTGACTTTC
cdr3_aa: CAISGMGQGTAGANVLTF

v_call: TRBV5-5
d_call: .
j_call: TRBJ1-6
cdr3_length: 14
clone_size: .
cdr3_nt: TGTGCCAGCAGCTTGTCGTCGGGGAATTCACCCCTCCACTTT
cdr3_aa: CASSLSSGNSPLHF